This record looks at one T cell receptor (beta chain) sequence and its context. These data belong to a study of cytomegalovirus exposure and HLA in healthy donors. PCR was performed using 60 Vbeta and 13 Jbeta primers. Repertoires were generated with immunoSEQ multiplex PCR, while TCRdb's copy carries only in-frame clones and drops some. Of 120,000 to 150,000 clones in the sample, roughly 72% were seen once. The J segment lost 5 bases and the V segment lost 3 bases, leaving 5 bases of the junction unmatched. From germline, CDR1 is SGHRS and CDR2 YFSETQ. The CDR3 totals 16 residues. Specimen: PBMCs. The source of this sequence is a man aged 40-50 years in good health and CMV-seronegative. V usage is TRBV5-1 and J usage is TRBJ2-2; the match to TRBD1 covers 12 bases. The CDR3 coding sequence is TGCGCCAGCAGCTCTCCGGGACAGGGGGCAACCGGGGAGCTGTTTTTT. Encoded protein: CASSSPGQGATGELFF.